This T cell receptor (beta chain) was identified during a study of blood T cell repertoires in COVID-19. Study background: Both acute and convalescent COVID-19 samples were obtained from the United States, Italy and Spain. The analysed material was cDNA or gDNA that came from T cells, B-cell-depleted T cells, or PBMCs.

The participants were between 18 and 89 years old and came from under 25 US areas. Cohorts were determined from participant-reported clinical history. Clones were read by immunoSEQ multiplex PCR, and TCRdb kept only the in-frame ones, dropping some. The sample lists under 250,000 clones; around nine tenths were seen once. The sequencing sample was made of PBMCs or T cells enriched from blood (not recorded which). This clonotype was sampled from a woman aged 25 to 39 who had been exposed to COVID-19.

CDR3 bases: TGTGCCAGCAGCGCGGACAACGTAAACACCGGGGAGCTGTTTTTT. Its protein is CASSADNVNTGELFF. This rearrangement joins TRBV7-2 to TRBJ2-2; D possibly corresponds to TRBD1 (5 bases). Deletions cut 5 bases from V and 2 bases from J, with 12 bases between. This CDR3 region has 15 residues. The V gene's germline CDR1 is SGHTA and CDR2 FQGNSA.